This T cell receptor (beta chain) originates from a study of blood T cell repertoires in COVID-19. Study context: Whether acute or convalescent, the COVID-19 samples came from the United States, Italy and Spain. T cells, B-cell-depleted T cells, or PBMCs provided the cDNA or gDNA that served as material.

Original methodology: Reference gene primer amplification gave estimated nucleated cell counts. Clones were sequenced by immunoSEQ multiplex PCR, and TCRdb holds only the in-frame ones, with some missing. For V, J and clone size, that table is used; D and trimming come from the DNA. The sample has about 24,000 clones; roughly four fifths are singletons. Trimming took 6 bases from V and 7 from J, leaving 18 bases between them. Germline CDR1 reads SEHNR; CDR2 reads FQNEAQ (reference sequence). The CDR3 sequence is 14 residues long. The sequenced material came from peripheral blood. This TCR derives from a human donor in a cohort sampled during active or convalescent COVID-19. The gene calls are TRBV7-9 and TRBJ1-1; no reliable D call. The CDR3 nucleotides read TGTGCCAGCAGGGAACGAGGGAATTATGGTGAAGCTTTCTTT. Protein product: CASRERGNYGEAFF.